These 31 T cell receptor beta chains were all obtained from the same sample, sequenced in a study of shared clonotypes between healthy human individuals. Profiling relied on immunoSEQ multiplex PCR, and the TCRdb table lists in-frame clones only, not all of them. In the table there are about 1 million clones, 70% to 80% of which are singletons. The sequenced sample consisted of memory CD4+ T cells sorted from blood. Subset specified: CD45RA-negative fraction. Every receptor here comes from a young man in good health.

This chain joins TRBV9 and TRBJ1-3; 8 nucleotides line up with TRBD1. The junction had 2 bases not matched to a gene; V was cut back by 0 bases and J by 0 bases. This CDR3 comprises 16 residues. The germline gives CDR1 SGDLS, CDR2 YYNGEE. CDR3 amino acids: CASSVGQGASGNTIYF. The CDR3 region has the DNA TGTGCCAGCAGCGTAGGTCAGGGGGCCTCTGGAAACACCATATATTTT.

V gene TRBV2 combines with J gene TRBJ1-3; D is undetermined. V dropped 4 bases and J dropped 1 base, with 11 bases sitting between them. The CDR3 has 15 residues. Germline V CDR1 and CDR2: SNHLY, FYNNEI. CDR3 residues: CASSAPGRSGNTIYF. CDR3 nucleotides: TGTGCCAGCAGTGCACCGGGCCGGTCTGGAAACACCATATATTTT.

This chain uses TRBV2 with TRBJ2-7, with 7 bases aligning to TRBD2. The CDR3 has 14 residues. J was trimmed by 7 bases and V by 6 bases; bases with no gene match: 12. The germline gives CDR1 SNHLY, CDR2 FYNNEI. The chain's CDR3 is CASRADTLGGEQYF. CDR3 bases: TGTGCCAGCAGGGCTGACACCCTGGGAGGGGAGCAGTACTTC.

The rearrangement joins TRBV5-6 to TRBJ2-7, with a weak D call TRBD1 (5 bases). V lost 2 bases and J 6 bases, leaving 12 bases between the germline ends. Germline CDR1 SGHDT, CDR2 YYEEEE. The CDR3 is made up of 13 amino acids. CDR3 DNA sequence: TGTGCCAGCAGCTTAACCGGGCAGGGCGAGCAGTACTTC. Its protein is CASSLTGQGEQYF. The full variable domain, with the rest looked up from reference TRBV5-6 and TRBJ2-7, is DAGVTQSPTHLIKTRGQQVTLRCSPKSGHDTVSWYQQALGQGPQFIFQYYEEEERQRGNFPDRFSGHQFPNYSSELNVNALLLGDSALYLCASSLTGQGEQYFGPGTRLTVT.

The rearrangement joins TRBV13 to TRBJ2-7; D ambiguous. V lost 2 bases to trimming and J lost 0 bases, with 23 bases between them. CDR3 length: 19 residues. Germline-derived CDR1 and CDR2 are PRHDT and FYEKMQ (reference sequence). This chain's CDR3 is CASSLSTSLAGLSSYEQYF. The CDR3 DNA reads as TGTGCCAGCAGCTTAAGCACCTCCCTTGCCGGCTTGAGCTCCTACGAGCAGTACTTC.

The chain uses TRBV15 and TRBJ2-7; 14 bases map to TRBD2. Trimming at V came to 0 bases and at J to 6 bases, leaving 7 bases not matched to a gene. This CDR3 contains 17 residues. Germline V lookup: CDR1 LNHNV, CDR2 YYDKDF (reference sequence). The CDR3 loop is CATSRDRLAGGPGEQYF. In DNA form, the CDR3 reads TGTGCCACCAGCAGAGATCGACTAGCGGGGGGGCCGGGCGAGCAGTACTTC.

This clone was counted once. The V call is TRBV2, the J call TRBJ2-3; D remains unclear. V was trimmed by 2 bases and J by 10 bases, leaving 13 bases between them. CDR1 is SNHLY and CDR2 is FYNNEI in the germline V gene. There are 13 residues in the CDR3. CDR3 coding DNA: TGTGCCAGCAGTGAAAACCCCACAGCCGCGCAGTATTTT. Its protein is CASSENPTAAQYF.

This chain links TRBV11-2 with TRBJ1-2; D is unclear. V dropped 0 bases and J dropped 4 bases, with 9 bases sitting between them. The CDR3 consists of 14 residues. Germline values: CDR1 SGHAT, CDR2 FQNNGV. CDR3 nucleotide sequence: TGTGCCAGCAGCTTAGATCAACGGTTCTATGGCTACACCTTC. This sequence encodes CASSLDQRFYGYTF.

The gene calls are TRBV7-9 and TRBJ1-3; the D is unclear. This CDR3 contains 14 residues. Germline loops: CDR1 SEHNR, CDR2 FQNEAQ (reference sequence). Trimming stripped 4 bases from V and 2 bases from J, with 9 bases between. CDR3 in DNA: TGTGCCAGCAGCTCGGGAGAGCCTGGAAACACCATATATTTT. Amino acids: CASSSGEPGNTIYF.

The rearrangement uses TRBV13 and TRBJ2-2; 7 nucleotides match TRBD1. The ends lost 6 bases at V and 6 bases at J; junction bases unmatched: 10. This CDR3 spans 15 amino acids. Germline V gene data show CDR1 as PRHDT and CDR2 as FYEKMQ (reference sequence). The DNA for the CDR3 is TGTGCCAGCAGTACAGGGGTGCTAGAGGCCGGGGAGCTGTTTTTT. It yields the protein CASSTGVLEAGELFF.

The chain links TRBV29-1 to TRBJ1-4; 9 bases agree with TRBD1. J gave up 4 bases and V 4 bases, and 7 bases lay outside the gene matches. In germline, CDR1 is SQVTM, CDR2 ANQGSEA. The CDR3 consists of 15 residues. CDR3 residues: CSVAAGTGINEKLFF. Here the CDR3 DNA reads TGCAGCGTTGCAGCCGGGACAGGGATTAATGAAAAACTGTTTTTT.

This clone was observed a few times. CDR3 residues: CASGWTGEQYF. CDR3 bases: TGTGCCAGCGGATGGACTGGCGAGCAGTACTTC. The chain employs TRBV14 and TRBJ2-7; D is possibly TRBD2 (5 bases). The CDR3 runs to 11 residues. The ends were cut back, 8 bases at V and 6 bases at J, with 11 bases in the middle. Per germline, CDR1 SGHDN and CDR2 FVKESK.

This clone was observed a few times. J is TRBJ2-2 and V is TRBV27; D not certain. Germline CDR1 and CDR2: MNHEY and SMNVEV (reference sequence). The germline V and J ends were trimmed by 9 bases and 3 bases, with 11 bases remaining between them. CDR3 length: 13 residues. The CDR3 nucleotides read TGTGCCAGTATCTCGCGGTACACCGGGGAGCTGTTTTTT. Translating gives CASISRYTGELFF.

Worth noting for this clone: This likely reflects a read error, since a far larger clone is one base away. The chain recombines TRBV18 with TRBJ2-7; D possibly corresponds to TRBD2 (6 bases). CDR3 length equals 16 residues. Between the trimmed V and J ends, which lost 5 bases and 3 bases, there was a span of 20 bases. CDR1 and CDR2 from the germline V gene are KGHSH and LQKENI. This CDR3 is CASSFTRDLPNYEQYF. The CDR3 bases are TGTGCCAGCTCATTCACCCGGGACTTGCCGAACTACGAGCAGTACTTC.

V and J are TRBV7-2 and TRBJ2-1; D gene uncertain. Germline V gene sequence: CDR1 SGHTA, CDR2 FQGNSA. This CDR3 region has 14 residues. V was shortened by 5 bases and J by 9 bases, with 17 bases between the two germline ends. This CDR3 is CASSREPTVLEQFF. CDR3 nucleotide sequence: TGTGCCAGCAGCAGGGAACCGACGGTCCTTGAGCAGTTCTTC.

In this sample, this clone turned up once. The chain recombines TRBV28 with TRBJ1-6; D not resolved. The CDR3 runs 13 residues. The germline CDR1 and CDR2 sequences are MDHEN and SYDVKM. The V end was cut by 6 bases, the J end by 5 bases, with 8 bases between. CDR3 loop: CASRSADNSPLHF. The CDR3 DNA reads TGTGCCAGCAGGTCGGCGGATAATTCACCCCTCCACTTT.

This clone was counted between two and nine times. This chain connects TRBV28 to TRBJ1-2; D remains ambiguous. Germline values: CDR1 MDHEN, CDR2 SYDVKM. V lost 3 bases and J lost 5, with 7 bases in between. The CDR3 has 12 amino acids. The chain's CDR3 is CASSFRVYGYTF. CDR3 in DNA: TGTGCCAGCAGTTTCCGGGTGTATGGCTACACCTTC.

The sample holds one count of this clone. The chain uses TRBV5-6 and TRBJ1-2, with 7 bases identical to TRBD1. The ends lost 0 bases at V and 8 bases at J; junction bases unmatched: 4. Germline-derived CDR1 and CDR2 are SGHDT and YYEEEE. The CDR3 totals 13 residues. CDR3 amino acids: CASSLDRGRGYTF. DNA of the CDR3: TGTGCCAGCAGCTTGGACAGGGGAAGAGGCTACACCTTC.

The chain couples TRBV6-6 to TRBJ1-1, with TRBD1 identical over 7 bases. The CDR3 is 15 amino acids. Trimming at V came to 0 bases and at J to 6 bases, leaving 7 bases not matched to a gene. The V gene's germline CDR1 is MNHNY and CDR2 SVGAGI (reference sequence). DNA for the CDR3: TGTGCCAGCAGTTACTCTGAGGGGGCAAACTCTGAAGCTTTCTTT. Protein: CASSYSEGANSEAFF.

This chain links TRBV30 with TRBJ1-1; D ambiguous. Germline V gives CDR1 GTSNPN, CDR2 SVGIG (reference sequence). CDR3 length equals 14 residues. The germline V and J ends were trimmed by 1 base and 2 bases, with 11 bases remaining between them. The CDR3 loop reads CAWSAGHPNTEAFF. As DNA, the CDR3 is TGTGCCTGGAGTGCGGGCCACCCTAACACTGAAGCTTTCTTT.

This sequence joins TRBV4-3 and TRBJ1-2, with 7 nucleotides matching TRBD1. Per the germline V gene, CDR1 is LGHNA and CDR2 is YSLEER. CDR3 length: 13 residues. J lost 4 bases, V lost 4 bases, and 3 bases had no gene match. The CDR3 nucleotides read TGCGCCAGCAGCCGCACAGGGGCCTATGGCTACACCTTC. Its translation is CASSRTGAYGYTF.

This clone was seen only a few times. The chain has TRBV18 and TRBJ2-1; maybe TRBD2 (5 bases). The CDR3 is 16 amino acids. CDR1 KGHSH and CDR2 LQKENI come from the germline V gene. V was shortened by 0 bases and J by 5 bases, with 14 bases between the two germline ends. The CDR3 DNA sequence: TGTGCCAGCTCACCACCCGCGGGTTGGGAGCACAATGAGCAGTTCTTC. Residues: CASSPPAGWEHNEQFF. The variable domain in full, completed from reference TRBV18 and TRBJ2-1, reads NAGVMQNPRHLVRRRGQEARLRCSPMKGHSHVYWYRQLPEEGLKFMVYLQKENIIDESGMPKERFSAEFPKEGPSILRIQQVVRGDSAAYFCASSPPAGWEHNEQFFGPGTRLTVL.

This sequence joins TRBV28 and TRBJ2-3; perhaps D is TRBD1 or TRBD2 (5 bases each). Germline loops: CDR1 MDHEN, CDR2 SYDVKM. The germline V and J ends were trimmed by 6 bases and 2 bases, with 15 bases remaining between them. The CDR3 sequence is 15 residues long. The CDR3 nucleotides are TGTGCCAGCAGCCTAGCCCCAGGGATCACAGATACGCAGTATTTT. Translating gives CASSLAPGITDTQYF.

The chain links TRBV19 to TRBJ2-5, with 8 bases identical to TRBD2. The V gene's germline CDR1 is LNHDA and CDR2 SQIVND (reference sequence). Trimming took 4 bases from V and 4 from J; bases not matched to a gene: 8. The CDR3 runs to 15 residues. The CDR3: CASSTGVAGIETQYF. The CDR3 coding sequence is TGTGCCAGTAGTACGGGCGTAGCGGGGATAGAGACCCAGTACTTC.

The chain links TRBV7-9 to TRBJ1-1; maybe TRBD1 (6 bases). V lost 2 bases and J lost 1, with 11 bases in between. Germline V gives CDR1 SEHNR, CDR2 FQNEAQ (reference sequence). The CDR3 covers 15 residues. Here the CDR3 DNA reads TGTGCCAGCAGCTTAAGGCAGGGGCAGAACACTGAAGCTTTCTTT. This codes for CASSLRQGQNTEAFF.

The V and J genes are TRBV6-4 and TRBJ1-6; D is possibly TRBD1 (6 bases). The CDR3 runs to 12 residues. Trimming left V 2 bases short and J 10 bases short, with 6 bases between. Germline V CDR1 and CDR2: MRHNA, SNTAGT. In DNA, the CDR3 is TGTGCCAGCAGTGACGGACAGTCACCCCTCCACTTT. Translating it yields CASSDGQSPLHF.

The chain links TRBV2 to TRBJ2-5; TRBD1 aligns across 8 bases. CDR3 size: 12 residues. Germline values: CDR1 SNHLY, CDR2 FYNNEI. V shed 9 bases and J 5 bases; nucleotides not matched to a gene: 5. The chain's CDR3 is CASDRGWETQYF. The CDR3 DNA follows: TGTGCCAGTGACAGGGGCTGGGAGACCCAGTACTTC.

This clone was counted at least ten times. The V call is TRBV5-1, the J call TRBJ2-7; possibly TRBD2 for D (6 bases). The CDR3 spans 15 residues. The germline CDR1 and CDR2 sequences are SGHRS and YFSETQ. V shed 4 bases and J shed 5 bases, with 19 bases lying between them. The CDR3 loop is CASSPLPGEGNEQYF. In nucleotides, the CDR3 is TGCGCCAGCAGCCCGCTGCCGGGGGAAGGAAACGAGCAGTACTTC.

This sequence joins TRBV10-3 and TRBJ2-6, with D possibly being TRBD2 (7 bases). Germline CDR1 reads ENHRY; CDR2 reads SYGVKD. The CDR3 covers 16 residues. Between the trimmed V and J ends, which lost 0 bases and 2 bases, there was a span of 8 bases. This chain's CDR3 is CAISESGGAGANVLTF. The CDR3 coding sequence is TGTGCCATCAGTGAGTCAGGGGGGGCTGGGGCCAACGTCCTGACTTTC.

The rearrangement joins TRBV28 to TRBJ2-1; TRBD1 matches at 7 bases. In germline, CDR1 is MDHEN, CDR2 SYDVKM. The CDR3 spans 11 residues. V lost 4 bases to trimming and J lost 14 bases; unmatched junction nucleotides: 5. The CDR3 sequence is CASSYQGDKFF. The CDR3 bases are TGTGCCAGCAGTTATCAGGGGGATAAGTTCTTC.

This chain connects TRBV6-1 to TRBJ1-4, with D hard to call. The CDR3 totals 13 residues. In germline, CDR1 is MNHNS, CDR2 SASEGT. V was cut by 5 bases and J by 8 bases, with 12 bases left in between. This CDR3 reads CASSSRMNEKLFF. The DNA of the CDR3 is TGTGCCAGCAGTAGCAGGATGAACGAAAAACTGTTTTTT.